The 2 T cell receptor beta chains given below trace back to one sample, sequenced in a study of blood T cell repertoires in COVID-19. The assay was immunoSEQ multiplex PCR, and TCRdb's table has in-frame clones only and misses some. The sample shows 160,000 or so clones, more than 85% of them seen only once. Sequencing used peripheral blood. These receptors were taken from a woman in her seventies with acute or convalescent COVID-19.

J is TRBJ1-3 and V is TRBV19; D is perhaps TRBD1 (5 bases). V dropped 3 bases and J dropped 0 bases, with 9 bases sitting between them. The length of the CDR3 is 15 residues. Germline loops: CDR1 LNHDA, CDR2 SQIVND (reference sequence). CDR3 coding DNA: TGTGCCAGTAGTATTACAGGCAACTCTGGAAACACCATATATTTT. The encoded protein is CASSITGNSGNTIYF.

The rearrangement joins TRBV3-1 (or the pseudogene TRBV3-2) to TRBJ1-3; 11 nucleotides match TRBD1. J lost 0 bases, V lost 3 bases, and 7 bases had no gene match. The CDR3 has 18 residues. Germline-derived CDR1 and CDR2 are LGHDT and YNNKEL (reference sequence). In nucleotides, the CDR3 is TGTGCCAGCAGCCACCTCCGGGACAGGGGGAGCTCTGGAAACACCATATATTTT. Translating it yields CASSHLRDRGSSGNTIYF.